The 3 T cell receptor beta chains below come from one sample, sequenced in a study of shared clonotypes between healthy human individuals. Libraries were prepared by immunoSEQ multiplex PCR; TCRdb keeps only in-frame clonotypes and omits some of them. The repertoire holds some 1 million clones, with around 74% as singletons. Material for sequencing was memory CD4+ T cells sorted from blood. This sample's subset: CD45RA-negative fraction. Receptors originate from a man aged 18-30 years in good health.

CDR3 loop: CASSFGYTGELFF. The CDR3 bases are TGTGCCAGCAGCTTTGGGTACACCGGGGAGCTGTTTTTT. This chain links TRBV7-9 with TRBJ2-2; no definite D call. This CDR3 comprises 13 residues. Looked up from germline, CDR1 is SEHNR and CDR2 is FQNEAQ (reference sequence). Trimming pared 3 bases from V and 3 bases from J, leaving 5 bases between.

The chain uses TRBV28 and TRBJ2-3; TRBD1 matches 7 bases. V shed 5 bases, J shed 3 bases, and the junction held 8 bases outside the gene matches. Germline-derived CDR1 and CDR2 are MDHEN and SYDVKM. This CDR3 is 15 amino acids long. CDR3 in DNA: TGTGCCAGCAGTCCTTACGACAGGGCGACAGATACGCAGTATTTT. It specifies CASSPYDRATDTQYF.

In its sample, this clone was seen once. V gene TRBV9 combines with J gene TRBJ2-3; D might be TRBD2 (5 bases). CDR1 and CDR2 from the germline V gene are SGDLS and YYNGEE. The CDR3 contains 15 residues. V lost 1 base and J lost 2, with 11 bases in between. Here the CDR3 DNA reads TGTGCCAGCAGCGTAACAACGGGGAACACAGATACGCAGTATTTT. Encoded protein: CASSVTTGNTDTQYF.